This TCR beta chain came from a study of high-grade serous ovarian cancer treatment subgroups. In the study overall: Mean per sample: about 14,000 reads, just under 7,500 unique TCR beta rearrangements.

Findings of the study overall: Repertoire analysis covered CDR3 alone, not CDR1 or CDR2. Spatial context was lost because tumors were sequenced in bulk. TCR clonal relatedness correlated positively with neoantigen level.

The CDR3 loop spans 16 amino acids. V dropped 1 base and J dropped 4 bases, with 16 bases sitting between them. Germline V lookup: CDR1 MGHRA, CDR2 YSYEKL. This clone appeared once. The antigen is undetermined. Tumor samples were taken before definitive surgery or chemotherapy. The repertoire was sequenced with immunoSEQ multiplex PCR; TCRdb's copy has only in-frame clones and lacks some. The sample lists just over 35,000 clones; roughly three quarters were seen once. The sample comprised tumor tissue. The receptor was isolated from a human donor with high-grade serous ovarian cancer. The chain carries TRBV4-1 and TRBJ1-2; D call uncertain. CDR3 sequence reads: CASSQVVSPGSYGYTF. The CDR3 coding sequence is TGCGCCAGCAGCCAAGTAGTGTCTCCGGGATCCTATGGCTACACCTTC.